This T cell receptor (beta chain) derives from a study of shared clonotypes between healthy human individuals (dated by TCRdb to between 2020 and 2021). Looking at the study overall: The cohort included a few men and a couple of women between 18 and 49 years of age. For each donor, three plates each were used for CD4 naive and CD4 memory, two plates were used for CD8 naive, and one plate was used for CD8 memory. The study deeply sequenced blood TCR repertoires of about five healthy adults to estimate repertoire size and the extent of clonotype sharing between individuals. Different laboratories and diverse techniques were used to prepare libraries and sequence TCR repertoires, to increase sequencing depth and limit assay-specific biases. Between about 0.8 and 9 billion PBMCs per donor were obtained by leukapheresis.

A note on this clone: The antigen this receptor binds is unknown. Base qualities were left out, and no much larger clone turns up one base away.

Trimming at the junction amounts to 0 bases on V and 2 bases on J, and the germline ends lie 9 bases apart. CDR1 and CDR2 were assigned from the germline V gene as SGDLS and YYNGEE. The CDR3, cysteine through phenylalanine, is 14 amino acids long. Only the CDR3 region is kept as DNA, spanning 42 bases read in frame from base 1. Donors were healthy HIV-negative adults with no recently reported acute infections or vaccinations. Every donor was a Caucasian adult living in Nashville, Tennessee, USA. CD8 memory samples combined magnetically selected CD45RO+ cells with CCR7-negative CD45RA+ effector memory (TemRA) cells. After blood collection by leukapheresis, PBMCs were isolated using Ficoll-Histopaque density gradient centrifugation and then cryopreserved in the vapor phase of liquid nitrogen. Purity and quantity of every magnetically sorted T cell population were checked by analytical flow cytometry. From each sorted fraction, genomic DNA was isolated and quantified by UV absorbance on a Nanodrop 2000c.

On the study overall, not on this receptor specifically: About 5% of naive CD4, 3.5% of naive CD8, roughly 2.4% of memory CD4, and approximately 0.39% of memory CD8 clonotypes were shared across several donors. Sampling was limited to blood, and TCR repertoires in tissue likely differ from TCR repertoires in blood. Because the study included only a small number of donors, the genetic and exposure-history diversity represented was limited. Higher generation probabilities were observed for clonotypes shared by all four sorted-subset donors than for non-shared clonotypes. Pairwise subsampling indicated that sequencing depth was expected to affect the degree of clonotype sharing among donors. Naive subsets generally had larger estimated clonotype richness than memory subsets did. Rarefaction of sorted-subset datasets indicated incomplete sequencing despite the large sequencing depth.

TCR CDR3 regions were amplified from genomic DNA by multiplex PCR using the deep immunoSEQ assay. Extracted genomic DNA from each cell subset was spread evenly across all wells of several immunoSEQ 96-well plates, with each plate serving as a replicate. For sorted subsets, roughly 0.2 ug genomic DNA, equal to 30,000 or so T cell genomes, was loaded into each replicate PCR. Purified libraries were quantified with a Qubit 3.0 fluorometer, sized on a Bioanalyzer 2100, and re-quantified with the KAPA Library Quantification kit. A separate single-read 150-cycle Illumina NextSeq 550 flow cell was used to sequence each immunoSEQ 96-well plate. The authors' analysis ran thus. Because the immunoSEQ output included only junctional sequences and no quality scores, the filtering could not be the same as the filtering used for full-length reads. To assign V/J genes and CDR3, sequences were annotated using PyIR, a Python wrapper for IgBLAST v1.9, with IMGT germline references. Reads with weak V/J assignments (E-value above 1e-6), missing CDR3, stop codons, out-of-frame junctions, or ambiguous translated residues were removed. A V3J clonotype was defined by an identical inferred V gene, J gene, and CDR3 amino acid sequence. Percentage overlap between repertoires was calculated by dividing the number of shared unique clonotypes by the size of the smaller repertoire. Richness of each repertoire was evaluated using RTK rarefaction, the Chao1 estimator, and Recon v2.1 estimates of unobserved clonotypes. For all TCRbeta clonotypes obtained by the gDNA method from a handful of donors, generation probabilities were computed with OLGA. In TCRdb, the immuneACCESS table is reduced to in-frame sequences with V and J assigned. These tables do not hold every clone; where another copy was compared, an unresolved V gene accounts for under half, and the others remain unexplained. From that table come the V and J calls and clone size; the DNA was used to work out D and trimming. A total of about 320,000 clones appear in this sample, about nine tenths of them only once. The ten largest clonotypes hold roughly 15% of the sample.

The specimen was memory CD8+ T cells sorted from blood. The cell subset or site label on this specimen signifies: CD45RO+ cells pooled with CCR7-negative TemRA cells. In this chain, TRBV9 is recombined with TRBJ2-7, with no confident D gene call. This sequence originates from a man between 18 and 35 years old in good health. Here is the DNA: TGTGCCAGCAGCGTAGGACTTGACCCCTACGAGCAGTACTTC. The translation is CASSVGLDPYEQYF.